This T cell receptor beta chain was recovered during a study of T cells after yellow fever vaccination. Study information: Each low-cell-number fraction was prepared by means of SMART-Seq v4 Ultra Low Input. Study-wide results and limits: When the response was secondary, it was weaker but reached its peak faster, day 5 versus 15.

The CDR3 length is 13 residues. Germline V CDR1 and CDR2: SGHTA, FQGNSA. V lost 4 bases and J lost 6, with 11 bases in between. This clonotype was seen a few times. Its target is not known. TCRdb called the 5' RACE reads again in MiXCR, with one record for every CDR3 protein. The sample yields more than 450,000 distinct CDR3 sequences, roughly 22% seen once. The sequenced sample was PBMCs, obtained less than 25 days after the first yellow fever vaccination. The origin of this receptor is a man aged 18 to 30 who received the YFV17D yellow fever vaccine. The chain joins TRBV7-2 to TRBJ2-3, with D unclear. DNA for the CDR3: TGTGCCAGCAGCTCCGATGCCTTGGATACGCAGTATTTT. Translation: CASSSDALDTQYF.